The 16 T cell receptor beta chains listed next were all sequenced from one sample in a study of T cell responses to AZD1222 COVID-19 vaccine. This table comes from immunoSEQ multiplex PCR, and its TCRdb copy is limited to in-frame clones, with some not included. The sample lists about 140,000 clones; about 91% were seen once. Sequencing used peripheral blood, obtained on day 0 of AZD1222 vaccination. The source of these receptors is an adult in good health.

This rearrangement joins TRBV19 to TRBJ1-2; 9 bases are shared with TRBD1. The junction had 6 bases not matched to a gene; V was cut back by 10 bases and J by 6 bases. The CDR3 has 12 residues. Germline V gene data show CDR1 as LNHDA and CDR2 as SQIVND (reference sequence). CDR3 protein: CATDRGNHGYTF. The CDR3, as DNA: TGTGCCACCGACAGGGGGAATCATGGCTACACCTTC.

The chain joins TRBV4-2 to TRBJ2-1, with 10 bases fitting TRBD2. CDR3 size: 20 residues. CDR1 is LGHNA and CDR2 is YNFKEQ in the germline V gene. V lost 2 bases, J lost 4 bases, and 17 bases stayed unmatched. For the CDR3, the DNA is TGTGCCAGCAGCCAACGTCCATGGGGGGCTAGCGGGAGTGGTTACAATGAGCAGTTCTTC. Protein: CASSQRPWGASGSGYNEQFF.

The V and J genes are TRBV5-4 and TRBJ1-1; the match to TRBD1 covers 8 bases. This CDR3 region has 14 residues. Losses at the gene ends were 1 base for V and 4 bases for J; bases not matched to a gene: 3. CDR1 and CDR2 (germline): SGHNT, YYREEE (reference sequence). The CDR3 protein is CASSLTTGGTEAFF. In DNA form, the CDR3 reads TGTGCCAGCAGCTTGACTACAGGGGGCACTGAAGCTTTCTTT.

The rearrangement uses TRBV25-1 and TRBJ2-3; D is unclear. The V end was cut by 8 bases, the J end by 0 bases, with 3 bases between. Germline V lookup: CDR1 MGHDK, CDR2 SYGVNS. The CDR3 runs 11 residues. The CDR3 nucleotides are TGTGCCAGCCCAAGCACAGATACGCAGTATTTT. This sequence encodes CASPSTDTQYF.

This clone appeared once. V is TRBV9 and J is TRBJ1-3; D possibly corresponds to TRBD1 (5 bases). This CDR3 is 16 amino acids long. Trimming stripped 2 bases from V and 0 bases from J, with 12 bases between. The germline gives CDR1 SGDLS, CDR2 YYNGEE. CDR3 bases: TGTGCCAGCAGCGTGACGACAGAACACTCTGGAAACACCATATATTTT. This translates into CASSVTTEHSGNTIYF.

The V call is TRBV11-2, the J call TRBJ1-1; no definite D call. The V gene lost 5 bases and the J gene lost 4 bases, with 17 bases spanning the gap. The CDR3 spans 15 residues. Germline loops: CDR1 SGHAT, CDR2 FQNNGV. CDR3 loop: CASSPDGRRGTEAFF. CDR3 in DNA: TGTGCCAGCAGCCCGGACGGTCGTAGAGGCACTGAAGCTTTCTTT. The full variable domain, in which reference TRBV11-2 and TRBJ1-1 provide the parts outside the CDR3, is EAGVAQSPRYKIIEKRQSVAFWCNPISGHATLYWYQQILGQGPKLLIQFQNNGVVDDSQLPKDRFSAERLKGVDSTLKIQPAKLEDSAVYLCASSPDGRRGTEAFFGQGTRLTVV.

The chain joins TRBV9 to TRBJ1-4; D unclear. Germline values: CDR1 SGDLS, CDR2 YYNGEE. Trimming removed 2 bases from V and 0 bases from J, with 14 bases in between. The CDR3 runs to 17 residues. The CDR3 DNA reads TGTGCCAGCAGCGTGGAGGCAGGCGCTCCAACTAATGAAAAACTGTTTTTT. This sequence encodes CASSVEAGAPTNEKLFF.

The chain employs TRBV5-1 and TRBJ1-4; maybe TRBD1 (6 bases). Looked up from germline, CDR1 is SGHRS and CDR2 is YFSETQ. The length of the CDR3 is 14 residues. Trimming removed 3 bases at V and 7 bases at J, with 13 bases between. CDR3 sequence: CASSSVQGGEKLFF. In DNA form, the CDR3 reads TGCGCCAGCAGCTCGGTACAGGGAGGTGAAAAACTGTTTTTT.

This clone came up once. The V call is TRBV5-4, the J call TRBJ2-5; perhaps TRBD2 as D (6 bases). Germline V gene sequence: CDR1 SGHNT, CDR2 YYREEE (reference sequence). This CDR3 has 13 amino acids. V gave up 5 bases and J gave up 0 bases, with 8 bases separating them. The DNA for the CDR3 is TGTGCCAGCAGACGGGACTACCAAGAGACCCAGTACTTC. Its protein is CASRRDYQETQYF.

This clone occurred once. This chain links TRBV7-3 with TRBJ1-6; 9 bases map to TRBD1. This CDR3 is built from 14 residues. J lost 8 bases, V lost 5 bases, and 4 bases had no gene match. Germline V CDR1 and CDR2: SGHTA, FQGTGA. CDR3 coding DNA: TGTGCCAGCAGCGAGGGACAGGGAGATTCACCCCTCCACTTT. It translates to CASSEGQGDSPLHF.

The V and J genes are TRBV9 and TRBJ1-1, with 9 bases that match TRBD1. The CDR3 loop spans 14 amino acids. The ends lost 2 bases at V and 6 bases at J; junction bases unmatched: 5. Germline CDR1 reads SGDLS; CDR2 reads YYNGEE. The CDR3 DNA reads as TGTGCCAGCAGCGTGATAACAGGGGGCGCTGAAGCTTTCTTT. Its protein is CASSVITGGAEAFF.

V usage is TRBV23-1 and J usage is TRBJ2-1, with TRBD1 matching over 12 bases. TRBV23-1 is annotated as an ORF whose role is uncertain. V was clipped by 0 bases and J by 7 bases; unmatched bases: 7. The CDR3 covers 17 residues. CDR3 residues: CASSQSEGQGASNEQFF. The CDR3 bases are TGCGCCAGCAGTCAATCTGAGGGACAGGGGGCCTCTAATGAGCAGTTCTTC.

The chain links TRBV27 to TRBJ1-1; a possible D gene is TRBD1 (6 bases). Germline V gene sequence: CDR1 MNHEY, CDR2 SMNVEV (reference sequence). This CDR3 contains 14 residues. Deletions cut 3 bases from V and 8 bases from J, with 16 bases between. The CDR3 nucleotides are TGTGCCAGCAGTTTTCCCCCCAGGGGTAGGGAAGCTTTCTTT. Amino acid sequence: CASSFPPRGREAFF.

The chain links TRBV4-1 to TRBJ2-5; TRBD2 matches at 13 bases. CDR1 is MGHRA and CDR2 is YSYEKL in the germline V gene. V trimming: 5 bases; J trimming: 6 bases; junction bases outside the gene matches: 6. This CDR3 has 15 amino acids. Here the CDR3 reads CASSALAGGRQTQYF. CDR3 in DNA: TGCGCCAGCAGCGCACTAGCGGGGGGGCGTCAGACCCAGTACTTC.

The chain has TRBV30 and TRBJ1-4, with 9 positions matching TRBD1. The CDR3 has 15 residues. Germline CDR1 and CDR2: GTSNPN and SVGIG (reference sequence). J was trimmed by 4 bases and V by 1 base; bases with no gene match: 4. CDR3 in amino acids: CAWSGGTGSNEKLFF. As DNA, the CDR3 is TGTGCCTGGAGTGGAGGGACAGGGAGTAATGAAAAACTGTTTTTT.

The chain uses TRBV5-1 and TRBJ1-2, with TRBD1 matching 9 bases. The germline V gene has CDR1 SGHRS and CDR2 YFSETQ. Unmatched junction bases numbered 9, after V lost 4 bases and J lost 8 bases. CDR3 length equals 14 residues. The CDR3, as DNA: TGCGCCAGCAGCACTACAGGGGGCGTAGAAGGCTACACCTTC. Protein product: CASSTTGGVEGYTF.